These 13 T cell receptor beta chains came from one sample sequenced in a study of blood T cell repertoires in COVID-19. Assay: immunoSEQ multiplex PCR; the TCRdb copy retains only in-frame clones and omits some. The sample has 200,000 to 250,000 clones, around 84% seen once. The sample comprised peripheral blood. Receptors were obtained from a man between 50 and 59 years old with active or convalescent COVID-19.

V is TRBV10-3 and J is TRBJ2-2; a weak D match, TRBD1 (5 bases). Germline values: CDR1 ENHRY, CDR2 SYGVKD. This CDR3 has 15 residues. The V end was cut by 2 bases, the J end by 1 base, with 8 bases between. The CDR3 DNA reads as TGTGCCATCAGTGAGCGAAGGGGGAACACCGGGGAGCTGTTTTTT. It specifies CAISERRGNTGELFF.

J is TRBJ2-3 and V is TRBV6-5; a possible D gene is TRBD1 (6 bases). The V gene lost 2 bases and the J gene lost 3 bases, with 9 bases spanning the gap. The germline V gene has CDR1 MNHEY and CDR2 SVGAGI. CDR3 size: 14 residues. This CDR3 is CASSYRTATDTQYF. The CDR3 coding sequence is TGTGCCAGCAGTTACCGGACAGCAACAGATACGCAGTATTTT.

The chain couples TRBV4-2 to TRBJ2-7, with D uncertain. CDR1 is LGHNA and CDR2 is YNFKEQ in the germline V gene. This CDR3 is 13 amino acids long. The ends were cut back, 0 bases at V and 9 bases at J, with 12 bases in the middle. The CDR3 DNA follows: TGTGCCAGCAGCCAAGAAAATACTCCCGTGCAGTACTTC. Its protein is CASSQENTPVQYF.

The CDR3 bases are TGCGCCAGCAGCCAAGTTCCAGGGGGAATGAATTCACCCCTCCACTTT. Its protein product is CASSQVPGGMNSPLHF. The chain uses TRBV4-3 and TRBJ1-6, with 7 positions matching TRBD1. The CDR3 length is 16 residues. Germline V CDR1 and CDR2: LGHNA, YSLEER. V lost 1 base, J lost 7 bases, and 7 bases stayed unmatched.

Only one count was recorded for this clone. This chain connects TRBV29-1 to TRBJ1-2; D not certain. The length of the CDR3 is 13 residues. Germline loops: CDR1 SQVTM, CDR2 ANQGSEA. The germline V and J ends were trimmed by 3 bases and 5 bases, with 13 bases remaining between them. CDR3: CSVDWAESYGYTF. For the CDR3, the DNA is TGCAGCGTTGACTGGGCAGAGTCATATGGCTACACCTTC.

The chain combines TRBV3-1 (or the pseudogene TRBV3-2) with TRBJ1-2; TRBD1 might be the D (6 bases). The V and J ends lost 3 bases and 0 bases respectively, with 14 bases between them. The germline V gene has CDR1 LGHDT and CDR2 YNNKEL (reference sequence). The CDR3 loop spans 16 amino acids. CDR3 protein: CASSQTGAGANYGYTF. The CDR3 DNA sequence: TGTGCCAGCAGCCAGACCGGGGCAGGGGCTAACTATGGCTACACCTTC.

The rearrangement links TRBV6-6 to TRBJ1-5; the D is unclear. Trimming pared 5 bases from V and 5 bases from J, leaving 19 bases between. Germline V CDR1 and CDR2: MNHNY, SVGAGI (reference sequence). CDR3 length: 16 residues. The CDR3 here is CASSHRIPMSDQPQHF. CDR3 DNA: TGTGCCAGCAGTCACAGAATCCCAATGTCTGATCAGCCCCAGCATTTT.

This sequence joins TRBV28 and TRBJ1-4; D not certain. V lost 11 bases and J lost 7, with 17 bases in between. Germline loops: CDR1 MDHEN, CDR2 SYDVKM. The CDR3 spans 13 residues. As DNA, the CDR3 is TGTGCCTCTAACGAGGGTAACAGTGAAAAACTGTTTTTT. This translates into CASNEGNSEKLFF.

The chain joins TRBV29-1 to TRBJ2-1, with D unclear. This CDR3 contains 13 residues. Trimming removed 5 bases from V and 4 bases from J, with 12 bases in between. From germline, CDR1 is SQVTM and CDR2 ANQGSEA. The CDR3 reads CSVLRSSYNEQFF. CDR3 nucleotide sequence: TGCAGCGTTCTCCGGAGCAGTTACAATGAGCAGTTCTTC.

The V call is TRBV28, the J call TRBJ2-7; 7 bases align to TRBD2. V was clipped by 2 bases and J by 5 bases; unmatched bases: 9. The CDR3 length is 15 residues. Germline assignment: CDR1 MDHEN and CDR2 SYDVKM. Here the CDR3 reads CASSLRWEGLHEQYF. The CDR3 nucleotides read TGTGCCAGCAGTTTAAGGTGGGAGGGCCTCCACGAGCAGTACTTC.

V and J are TRBV6-2 or TRBV6-3 and TRBJ2-7; D uncertain. Germline V gene data show CDR1 as MNHEY and CDR2 as SVGEGT. V lost 6 bases to trimming and J lost 7 bases, with 16 bases between them. This CDR3 region has 13 residues. CDR3 region: CASSPIGAIEQYV. CDR3 in DNA: TGTGCCAGCAGCCCGATAGGAGCCATAGAGCAGTACGTC.

This clone was observed once. V gene TRBV9 combines with J gene TRBJ1-2, with 7 positions matching TRBD1. V was clipped by 4 bases and J by 4 bases; unmatched bases: 7. The germline CDR1 and CDR2 sequences are SGDLS and YYNGEE. This CDR3 contains 14 residues. CDR3 in amino acids: CASSKLRDSYGYTF. CDR3 DNA: TGTGCCAGCAGCAAGCTCCGGGACAGCTATGGCTACACCTTC.

The chain couples TRBV7-2 to TRBJ2-5, with TRBD1 matching 8 bases. V shed 4 bases and J 1 base; nucleotides not matched to a gene: 5. In germline, CDR1 is SGHTA, CDR2 FQGNSA. This CDR3 is built from 15 residues. In nucleotides, the CDR3 is TGTGCCAGCAGCTCAGCCGGACAGGGCCAAGAGACCCAGTACTTC. It yields the protein CASSSAGQGQETQYF.